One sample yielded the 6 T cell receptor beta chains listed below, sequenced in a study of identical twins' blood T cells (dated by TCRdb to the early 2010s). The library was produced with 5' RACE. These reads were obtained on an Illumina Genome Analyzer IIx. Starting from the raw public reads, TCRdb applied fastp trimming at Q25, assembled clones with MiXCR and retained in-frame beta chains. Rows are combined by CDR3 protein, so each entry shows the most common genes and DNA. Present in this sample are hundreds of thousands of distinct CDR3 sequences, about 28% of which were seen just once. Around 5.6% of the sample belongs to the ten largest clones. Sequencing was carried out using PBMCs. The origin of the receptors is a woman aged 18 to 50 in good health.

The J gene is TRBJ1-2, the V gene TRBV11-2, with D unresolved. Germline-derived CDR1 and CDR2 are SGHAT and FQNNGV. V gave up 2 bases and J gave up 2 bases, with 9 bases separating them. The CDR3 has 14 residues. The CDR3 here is CASSLSQDNYGYTF. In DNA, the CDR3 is TGTGCCAGCAGCTTAAGTCAGGACAACTATGGCTACACCTTC.

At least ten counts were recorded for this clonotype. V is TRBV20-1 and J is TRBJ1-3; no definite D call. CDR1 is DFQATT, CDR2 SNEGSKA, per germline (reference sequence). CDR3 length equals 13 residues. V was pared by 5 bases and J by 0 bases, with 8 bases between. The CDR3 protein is CSAAAGSGNTIYF. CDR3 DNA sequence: TGCAGTGCTGCAGCAGGCTCTGGAAACACCATATATTTT.

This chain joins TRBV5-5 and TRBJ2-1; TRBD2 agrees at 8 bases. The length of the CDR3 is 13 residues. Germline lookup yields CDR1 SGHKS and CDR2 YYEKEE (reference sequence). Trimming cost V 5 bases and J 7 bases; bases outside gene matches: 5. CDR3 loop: CASRAGGSNEQFF. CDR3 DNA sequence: TGTGCCAGCAGGGCGGGAGGTTCAAATGAGCAGTTCTTC.

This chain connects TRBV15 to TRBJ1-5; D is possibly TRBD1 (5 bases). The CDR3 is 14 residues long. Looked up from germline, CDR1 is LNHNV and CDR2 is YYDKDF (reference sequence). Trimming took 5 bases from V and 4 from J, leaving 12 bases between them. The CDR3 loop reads CATSGRGINQPQHF. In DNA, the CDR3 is TGTGCCACCAGCGGGCGGGGGATTAATCAGCCCCAGCATTTT.

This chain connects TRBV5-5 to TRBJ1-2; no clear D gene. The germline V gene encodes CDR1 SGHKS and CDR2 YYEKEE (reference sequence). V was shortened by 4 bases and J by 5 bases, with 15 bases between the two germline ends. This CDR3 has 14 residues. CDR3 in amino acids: CASSTERERYGYTF. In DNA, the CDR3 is TGTGCCAGCAGCACCGAGAGGGAACGGTATGGCTACACCTTC.

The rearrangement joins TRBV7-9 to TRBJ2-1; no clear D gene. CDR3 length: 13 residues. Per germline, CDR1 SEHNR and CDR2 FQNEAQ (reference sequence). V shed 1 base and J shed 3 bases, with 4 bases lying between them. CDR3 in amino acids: CASSLGHYNEQFF. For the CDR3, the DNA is TGTGCCAGCAGCTTAGGGCACTACAATGAGCAGTTCTTC.